The present TCR beta chain was sequenced within a study of blood T cell repertoires in COVID-19. This clone was counted between two and nine times. Clones were read by immunoSEQ multiplex PCR, and TCRdb kept only the in-frame ones, dropping some. This table holds roughly 57,000 clones, roughly three quarters found once. Per germline, CDR1 SGDLS and CDR2 YYNGEE. This CDR3 region has 13 residues. V dropped 0 bases and J dropped 4 bases, with 4 bases sitting between them. The sample taken for sequencing was peripheral blood. The clonotype originates from a man in his fifties or sixties with acute or convalescent COVID-19. The V and J genes are TRBV9 and TRBJ2-2; unclear D gene. The CDR3 nucleotides are TGTGCCAGCAGCGTAGGGGCCACCGGGGAGCTGTTTTTT. It codes for CASSVGATGELFF.